This T cell receptor beta chain was identified during a study of blood T cell repertoires in COVID-19 (dated by TCRdb to 2020 to 2021). Study-level background: The collaborator samples originated in the United States, Italy and Spain and spanned the acute and convalescent phases of COVID-19. The material from the prospective study consisted of cDNA or gDNA derived from T cells, B-cell-depleted T cells, or PBMCs. Subjects who had been exposed to COVID-19, were actively infected with it, or had recovered from it provided the deeply sampled blood TCRbeta repertoires that made up the dataset. The repertoires were released in a freely available public database meant as a resource for research on the immune response to SARS-CoV-2. The samples were drawn from two sources: the first 160 participants of the ongoing ImmuneRACE study, and 1,200 or so subjects contributed by 6 global collaborators. A de-identified subject ID, COVID-19 status, age in years and sex were almost always included in the sample metadata. Where available, HLA class I and class II types were obtained from metadata supplied by the sample provider rather than from assay-based typing. Results the study describes overall, beyond this receptor: The quantity of clinical and demographic metadata differed by source and by participant and was supplied without curation.

At the junction V is shortened by 0 bases and J by 7 bases; bases outside the gene matches: 13. CDR3 length: 17 amino acids, cysteine to phenylalanine. Solely the CDR3 DNA is kept, with 51 bases framed from the first base. The germline V gene sets CDR1 to LGHNA and CDR2 to YNFKEQ. The immunoSEQ Assay, a bias-controlled multiplex PCR, was used to amplify TCRbeta CDR3 regions from genomic DNA. The study's processing was this. The number of nucleated cells in each sample was estimated from the amplification of reference gene primers within the assay. To quantify the absolute abundance of each unique TCRbeta CDR3 rearrangement, sequence reads were collapsed and filtered. For each sample, productive Simpson clonality was calculated as the square root of Simpson's diversity index across productive rearrangements. TCRdb provides this immuneACCESS table in a form limited to in-frame rearrangements. Some clones are lacking; in checked studies, under half of them reflect an unresolved V gene, and why the rest are absent is not known. That table gives V, J and clone size, and the DNA gave D and trimming. This sample gives 150,000 to 160,000 clones in total; roughly nine tenths of them show up just once. The ten largest clones take up roughly 14% of the sample.

Whole blood was collected in K2EDTA tubes by collaborating institutions according to the institutions' own protocols. Collaborator samples were shipped for TCRbeta analysis as frozen whole blood, isolated PBMCs, or DNA extracted from either sample type. Note on this clone: It has no known antigen specificity. One base away there is no much larger clone; base qualities are not given.

This receptor was obtained from a middle-aged woman with acute or convalescent COVID-19. Recombination linked TRBV4-2 to TRBJ1-2, with 8 bases matching TRBD1. Sequenced material: peripheral blood. CDR3 reads: CASSQEPTQGAYRGYTF. Read as DNA, the sequence is TGTGCCAGCAGCCAAGAGCCCACCCAGGGGGCGTATCGTGGCTACACCTTC.